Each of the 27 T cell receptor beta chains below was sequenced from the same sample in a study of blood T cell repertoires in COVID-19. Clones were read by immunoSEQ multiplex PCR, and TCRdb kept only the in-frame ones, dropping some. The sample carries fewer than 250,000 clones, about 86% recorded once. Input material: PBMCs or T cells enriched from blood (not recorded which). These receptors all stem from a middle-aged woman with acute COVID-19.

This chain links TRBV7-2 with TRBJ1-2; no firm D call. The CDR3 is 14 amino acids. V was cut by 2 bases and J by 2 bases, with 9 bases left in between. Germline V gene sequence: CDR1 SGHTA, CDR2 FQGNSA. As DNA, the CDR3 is TGTGCCAGCAGCTTATTTGGGAGAAACTATGGCTACACCTTC. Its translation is CASSLFGRNYGYTF. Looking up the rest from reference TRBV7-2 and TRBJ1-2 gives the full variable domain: GAGVSQSPSNKVTEKGKDVELRCDPISGHTALYWYRQSLGQGLEFLIYFQGNSAPDKSGLPSDRFSAERTGGSVSTLTIQRTQQEDSAVYLCASSLFGRNYGYTFGSGTRLTVV.

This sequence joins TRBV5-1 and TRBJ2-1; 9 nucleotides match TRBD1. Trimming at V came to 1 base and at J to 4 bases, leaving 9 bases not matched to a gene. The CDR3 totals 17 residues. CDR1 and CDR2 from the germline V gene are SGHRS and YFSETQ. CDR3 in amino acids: CASSLTVTDRGYNEQFF. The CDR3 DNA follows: TGCGCCAGCAGCTTGACTGTCACGGACAGGGGTTACAATGAGCAGTTCTTC. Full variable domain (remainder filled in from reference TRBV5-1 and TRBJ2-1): KAGVTQTPRYLIKTRGQQVTLSCSPISGHRSVSWYQQTPGQGLQFLFEYFSETQRNKGNFPGRFSGRQFSNSRSEMNVSTLELGDSALYLCASSLTVTDRGYNEQFFGPGTRLTVL.

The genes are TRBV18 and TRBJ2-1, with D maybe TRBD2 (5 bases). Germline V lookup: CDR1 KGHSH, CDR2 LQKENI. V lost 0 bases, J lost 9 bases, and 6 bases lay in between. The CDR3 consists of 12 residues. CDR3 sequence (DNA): TGTGCCAGCTCACCACCGGCGGGTGAGCAGTTCTTC. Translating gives CASSPPAGEQFF. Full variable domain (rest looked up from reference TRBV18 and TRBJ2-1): NAGVMQNPRHLVRRRGQEARLRCSPMKGHSHVYWYRQLPEEGLKFMVYLQKENIIDESGMPKERFSAEFPKEGPSILRIQQVVRGDSAAYFCASSPPAGEQFFGPGTRLTVL.

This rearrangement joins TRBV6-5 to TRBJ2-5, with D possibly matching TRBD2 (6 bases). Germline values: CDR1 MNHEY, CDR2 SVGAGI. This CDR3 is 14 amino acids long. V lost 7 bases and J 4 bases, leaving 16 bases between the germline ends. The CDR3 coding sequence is TGTGCCAGCAACCCGGCCGGGGGTAGAGAGACCCAGTACTTC. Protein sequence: CASNPAGGRETQYF.

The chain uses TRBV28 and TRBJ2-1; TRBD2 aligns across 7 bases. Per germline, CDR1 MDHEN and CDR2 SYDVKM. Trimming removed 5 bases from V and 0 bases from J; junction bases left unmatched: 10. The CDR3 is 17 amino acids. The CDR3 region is CASSTMGGRNSYNEQFF. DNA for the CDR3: TGTGCCAGCAGTACCATGGGAGGGAGGAACTCCTACAATGAGCAGTTCTTC.

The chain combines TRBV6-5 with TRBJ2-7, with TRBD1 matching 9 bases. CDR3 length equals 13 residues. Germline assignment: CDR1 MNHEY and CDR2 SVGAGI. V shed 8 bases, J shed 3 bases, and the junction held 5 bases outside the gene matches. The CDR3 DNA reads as TGTGCCAGCCAGAGGGGACAGGGCTACGAGCAGTACTTC. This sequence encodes CASQRGQGYEQYF.

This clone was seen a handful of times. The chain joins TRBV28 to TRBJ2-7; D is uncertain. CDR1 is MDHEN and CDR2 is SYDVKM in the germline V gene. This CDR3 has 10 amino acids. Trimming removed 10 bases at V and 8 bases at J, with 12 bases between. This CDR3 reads CATHGLQQYF. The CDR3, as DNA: TGTGCCACCCACGGTTTGCAGCAGTACTTC.

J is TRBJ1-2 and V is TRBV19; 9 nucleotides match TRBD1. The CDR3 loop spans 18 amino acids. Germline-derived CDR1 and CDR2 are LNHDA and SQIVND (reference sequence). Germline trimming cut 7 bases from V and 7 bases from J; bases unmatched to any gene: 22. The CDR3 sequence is CASTNPPGQGGGSPGYTF. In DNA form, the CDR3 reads TGTGCCAGTACTAACCCACCGGGACAGGGAGGGGGATCACCTGGCTACACCTTC.

The CDR3 reads CASSVLAESYNEQFF. In DNA form, the CDR3 reads TGTGCCAGCAGCGTACTAGCGGAATCCTACAATGAGCAGTTCTTC. The genes are TRBV9 and TRBJ2-1; TRBD2 matches 7 bases. CDR3 size: 15 residues. V was clipped by 1 base and J by 1 base; unmatched bases: 2. The V gene's germline CDR1 is SGDLS and CDR2 YYNGEE.

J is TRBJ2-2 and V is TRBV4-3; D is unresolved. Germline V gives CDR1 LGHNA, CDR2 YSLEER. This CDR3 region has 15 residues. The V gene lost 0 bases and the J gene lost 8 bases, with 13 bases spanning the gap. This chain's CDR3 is CASSQDLLVPGELFF. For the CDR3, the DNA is TGCGCCAGCAGCCAAGATTTGTTAGTTCCGGGGGAGCTGTTTTTT.

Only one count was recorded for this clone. The CDR3 region is CASRIVRAEMNTEAFF. The CDR3 nucleotides are TGTGCCAGCCGTATAGTGAGGGCCGAAATGAACACTGAAGCTTTCTTT. The J gene is TRBJ1-1, the V gene TRBV7-3; D is unclear. Germline loops: CDR1 SGHTA, CDR2 FQGTGA. V was shortened by 8 bases and J by 0 bases, with 19 bases between the two germline ends. The CDR3 totals 16 residues.

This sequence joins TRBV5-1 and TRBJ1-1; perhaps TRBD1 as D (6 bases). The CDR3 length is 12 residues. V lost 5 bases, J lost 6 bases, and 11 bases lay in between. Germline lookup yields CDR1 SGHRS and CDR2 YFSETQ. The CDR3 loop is CASSPQGSEAFF. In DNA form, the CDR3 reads TGCGCCAGCAGTCCCCAGGGGTCTGAAGCTTTCTTT.

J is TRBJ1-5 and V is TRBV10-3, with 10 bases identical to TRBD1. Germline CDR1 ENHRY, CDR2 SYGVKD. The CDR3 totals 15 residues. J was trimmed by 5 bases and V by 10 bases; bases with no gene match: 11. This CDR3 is CATSPGTGEYQPQHF. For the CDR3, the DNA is TGTGCCACCTCCCCTGGGACAGGGGAATATCAGCCCCAGCATTTT.

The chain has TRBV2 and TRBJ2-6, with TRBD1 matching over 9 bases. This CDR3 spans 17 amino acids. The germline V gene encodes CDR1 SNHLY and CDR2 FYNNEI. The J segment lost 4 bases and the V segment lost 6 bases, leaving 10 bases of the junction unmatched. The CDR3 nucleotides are TGTGCCAGCAGCGTACAGGGGGCGCGGACAGGGGCCAACGTCCTGACTTTC. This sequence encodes CASSVQGARTGANVLTF.

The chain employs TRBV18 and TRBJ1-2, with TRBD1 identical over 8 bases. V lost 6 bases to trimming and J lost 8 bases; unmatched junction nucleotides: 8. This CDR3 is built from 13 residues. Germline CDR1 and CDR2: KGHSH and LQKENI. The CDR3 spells CASSAGQESGYTF. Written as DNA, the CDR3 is TGTGCCAGCTCGGCGGGACAGGAGTCCGGCTACACCTTC. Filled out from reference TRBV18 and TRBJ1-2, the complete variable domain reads NAGVMQNPRHLVRRRGQEARLRCSPMKGHSHVYWYRQLPEEGLKFMVYLQKENIIDESGMPKERFSAEFPKEGPSILRIQQVVRGDSAAYFCASSAGQESGYTFGSGTRLTVV.

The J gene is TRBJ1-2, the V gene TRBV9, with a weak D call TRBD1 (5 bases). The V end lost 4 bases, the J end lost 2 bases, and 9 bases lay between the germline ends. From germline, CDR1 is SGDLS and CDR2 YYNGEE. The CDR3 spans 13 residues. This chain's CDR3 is CASSPDRNYGYTF. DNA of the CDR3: TGTGCCAGCAGCCCTGACAGAAACTATGGCTACACCTTC.

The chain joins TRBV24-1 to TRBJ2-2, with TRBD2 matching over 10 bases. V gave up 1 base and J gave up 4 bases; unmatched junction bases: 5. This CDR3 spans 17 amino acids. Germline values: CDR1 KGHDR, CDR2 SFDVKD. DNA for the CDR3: TGTGCCACCAGTGATTTAGCGGGAGGGCCAAGCACCGGGGAGCTGTTTTTT. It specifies CATSDLAGGPSTGELFF.

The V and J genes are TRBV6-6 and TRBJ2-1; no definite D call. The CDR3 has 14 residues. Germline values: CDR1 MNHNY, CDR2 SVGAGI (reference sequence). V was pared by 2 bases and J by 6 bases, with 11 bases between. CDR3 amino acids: CASSYAVKSNEQFF. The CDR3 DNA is TGTGCCAGCAGTTACGCGGTAAAATCCAATGAGCAGTTCTTC.

The CDR3 sequence is CASSLGDSFRRGYTF. DNA of the CDR3: TGTGCCAGCAGCTTGGGTGACAGTTTTAGGAGAGGCTACACCTTC. The genes are TRBV5-8 and TRBJ1-2; possible D gene TRBD1, 5 bases. The germline gives CDR1 SGHTS, CDR2 YDEGEE. V gave up 0 bases and J gave up 8 bases, with 17 bases separating them. The CDR3 has 15 amino acids.

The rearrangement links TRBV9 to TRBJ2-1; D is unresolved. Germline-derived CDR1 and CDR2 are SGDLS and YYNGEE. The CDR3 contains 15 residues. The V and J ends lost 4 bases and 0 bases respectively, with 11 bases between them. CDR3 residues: CASSRGRSSYNEQFF. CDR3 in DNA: TGTGCCAGCAGCCGCGGCCGGAGCTCCTACAATGAGCAGTTCTTC.

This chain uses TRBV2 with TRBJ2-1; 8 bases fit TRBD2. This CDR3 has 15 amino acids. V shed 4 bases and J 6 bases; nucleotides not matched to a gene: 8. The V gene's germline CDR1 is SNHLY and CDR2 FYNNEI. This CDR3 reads CASSVRAGGPNEQFF. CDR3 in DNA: TGTGCCAGCAGTGTTCGGGCGGGAGGCCCCAATGAGCAGTTCTTC.

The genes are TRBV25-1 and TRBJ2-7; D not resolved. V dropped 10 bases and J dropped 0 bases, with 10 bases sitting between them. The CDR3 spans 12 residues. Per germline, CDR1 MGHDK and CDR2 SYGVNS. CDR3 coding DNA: TGTGCCACCGCGGCTAACTCCTACGAGCAGTACTTC. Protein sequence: CATAANSYEQYF.

CDR3 protein: CASSLGTGPYNEQFF. The DNA of the CDR3 is TGTGCCAGCAGCCTGGGGACAGGGCCCTACAATGAGCAGTTCTTC. The chain is built from TRBV4-2 and TRBJ2-1; 9 bases fit TRBD1. J gave up 2 bases and V 4 bases, and 3 bases lay outside the gene matches. The germline V gene encodes CDR1 LGHNA and CDR2 YNFKEQ. This CDR3 has 15 residues.

The CDR3 reads CASYRVNQPQHF. In DNA, the CDR3 is TGTGCCAGCTACAGGGTCAATCAGCCCCAGCATTTT. V usage is TRBV28 and J usage is TRBJ1-5, with D possibly being TRBD1 (6 bases). This CDR3 region has 12 residues. V was shortened by 8 bases and J by 3 bases, with 8 bases between the two germline ends. CDR1 MDHEN and CDR2 SYDVKM come from the germline V gene.

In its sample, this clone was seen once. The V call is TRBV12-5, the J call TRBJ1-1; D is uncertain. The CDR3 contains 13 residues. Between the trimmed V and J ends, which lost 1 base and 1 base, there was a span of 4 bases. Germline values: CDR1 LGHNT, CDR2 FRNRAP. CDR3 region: CASGLATNTEAFF. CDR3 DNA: TGTGCTAGTGGTTTGGCTACGAACACTGAAGCTTTCTTT.

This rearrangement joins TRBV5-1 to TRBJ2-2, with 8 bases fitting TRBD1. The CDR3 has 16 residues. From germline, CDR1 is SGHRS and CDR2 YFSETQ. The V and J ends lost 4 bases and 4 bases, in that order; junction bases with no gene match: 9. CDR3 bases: TGCGCCAGCAGCGGAACGACAGGGGTCCGCACCGGGGAGCTGTTTTTT. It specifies CASSGTTGVRTGELFF.

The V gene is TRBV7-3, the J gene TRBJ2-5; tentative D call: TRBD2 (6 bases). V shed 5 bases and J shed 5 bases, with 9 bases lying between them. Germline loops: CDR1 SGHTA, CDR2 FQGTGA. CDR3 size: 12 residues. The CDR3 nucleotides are TGTGCCAGCAGCGAAAGCGGGGAGACCCAGTACTTC. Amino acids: CASSESGETQYF.